The following is a TCR beta chain sequence with its context. In the authors' methods: Amplification with reference gene primers provided the estimates of nucleated cell counts. The method was immunoSEQ multiplex PCR; TCRdb's version includes in-frame clones alone and lacks a portion of them. V, J and clone size are taken as reported in that table, and D and trimming were inferred from the DNA itself. The sample lists around 60,000 clones, around 90% seen once, with roughly an eighth in the top ten. From germline, CDR1 is MDHEN and CDR2 SYDVKM. The CDR3 runs to 13 residues. Between the trimmed V and J ends, which lost 3 bases and 8 bases, there was a span of 10 bases. These data belong to a study of blood T cell repertoires in COVID-19. For the study at large: Sites across the United States, Italy and Spain contributed samples from acute and convalescent COVID-19. The analysed material was cDNA or gDNA that came from T cells, B-cell-depleted T cells, or PBMCs.

The sequenced material came from peripheral blood. The receptor was derived from a man aged 55 to 70 with active COVID-19. This chain joins TRBV28 and TRBJ1-4; D remains ambiguous. The CDR3 coding sequence is TGTGCCAGCAGTTTTCTACTTCTAGAAAAACTGTTTTTT. The encoded protein is CASSFLLLEKLFF.